This TCR beta chain emerged from a study of cytomegalovirus exposure and HLA in healthy donors. The CDR3 consists of 14 residues. The V end lost 0 bases, the J end lost 3 bases, and 7 bases lay between the germline ends. The germline V gene encodes CDR1 SGHRS and CDR2 YFSETQ. General observations from the study: Investigators reported 150 to 200 TCR beta chains as tied to cytomegalovirus. Specific recognition of CMV antigens was confirmed in vitro for a few chains (all CMV-associated). The productive fraction for most TCR beta V segments was about 87% or about 30% in an earlier analysis. In a later analysis, TCR beta V- and J-gene trimming showed a link to a missense DCLRE1C variant.

Primers included in the PCR were 60 Vbeta and 13 Jbeta primers. Only in-frame clones appear in the TCRdb table, and some are missing; sequencing was by immunoSEQ multiplex PCR. This repertoire shows some 220,000 clones, about 77% found once; its top ten account for more than 0.45%. Worth noting for this clone: What it binds is not known.

V usage is TRBV5-1 and J usage is TRBJ2-1; D gene ambiguous. The clonotype originates from a boy aged 5-17 years in good health and CMV-seronegative. The source material was PBMCs. The CDR3 bases are TGCGCCAGCAGCTTGGGGAGCGTCTACAATGAGCAGTTCTTC. It is translated as CASSLGSVYNEQFF.